The source of this T cell receptor beta chain is a study of T cell changes during pregnancy in multiple sclerosis. Profiling relied on immunoSEQ multiplex PCR, and the TCRdb table lists in-frame clones only, not all of them. The table has some 60,000 clones, about 93% seen once. The input for sequencing was peripheral blood, taken in the third trimester of pregnancy. This sequence originates from a female donor in good health, enrolled as a control in a pregnancy study.

Here the CDR3 reads CASSQEEGHMGGYGYTF. CDR3 nucleotides: TGCGCCAGCAGCCAAGAAGAAGGACACATGGGTGGCTATGGCTACACCTTC. The J gene is TRBJ1-2, the V gene TRBV4-3; possible D gene TRBD1, 5 bases. This CDR3 has 17 amino acids. Germline values: CDR1 LGHNA, CDR2 YSLEER. Trimming stripped 0 bases from V and 4 bases from J, with 18 bases between.